The next 13 T cell receptor beta chains were all read from a single sample in a study of T cell responses to AZD1222 COVID-19 vaccine. Clones were read by immunoSEQ multiplex PCR, and TCRdb kept only the in-frame ones, dropping some. Here the sample spans about 130,000 clones, around 86% being singletons. The sample was peripheral blood, taken on day 0 of AZD1222 vaccination. The receptors derive from an adult in good health.

CDR3 nucleotides: TGTGCCAGCTCCCCACAGGGTCAAGGTGAAAAACTGTTTTTT. Translating gives CASSPQGQGEKLFF. The chain joins TRBV19 to TRBJ1-4, with D perhaps TRBD1 (6 bases). Germline V lookup: CDR1 LNHDA, CDR2 SQIVND (reference sequence). Trimming stripped 9 bases from V and 7 bases from J, with 18 bases between. The CDR3 has 14 amino acids. Using reference TRBV19 and TRBJ1-4 for the parts outside the CDR3, the full variable domain is DGGITQSPKYLFRKEGQNVTLSCEQNLNHDAMYWYRQDPGQGLRLIYYSQIVNDFQKGDIAEGYSVSREKKESFPLTVTSAQKNPTAFYLCASSPQGQGEKLFFGSGTQLSVL.

The genes are TRBV5-8 and TRBJ1-1; D remains ambiguous. CDR3 length: 13 amino acids. Germline-derived CDR1 and CDR2 are SGHTS and YDEGEE. V lost 4 bases, J lost 11 bases, and 18 bases lay in between. CDR3 residues: CASSTPGRSQAFF. DNA of the CDR3: TGTGCCAGCAGCACACCCGGACGGAGCCAGGCTTTCTTT.

The chain uses TRBV4-3 and TRBJ1-4; D is unresolved. The ends were cut back, 0 bases at V and 3 bases at J, with 11 bases in the middle. This CDR3 has 16 amino acids. Germline CDR1 is LGHNA and CDR2 is YSLEER. The CDR3 coding sequence is TGCGCCAGCAGCCAAGAGTTCGCCGGATCTAATGAAAAACTGTTTTTT. Residues: CASSQEFAGSNEKLFF.

This chain connects TRBV27 to TRBJ2-3; 11 bases match TRBD2. The CDR3 spans 18 residues. Germline V lookup: CDR1 MNHEY, CDR2 SMNVEV (reference sequence). V gave up 5 bases and J gave up 2 bases; unmatched junction bases: 12. The DNA for the CDR3 is TGTGCCAGCAGTACCCCTCGACTAGCGGGGCGCCTCACAGATACGCAGTATTTT. It encodes CASSTPRLAGRLTDTQYF.

This rearrangement joins TRBV20-1 to TRBJ2-1, with TRBD2 identical over 8 bases. Germline V gene data show CDR1 as DFQATT and CDR2 as SNEGSKA (reference sequence). With 3 bases clipped from V and 7 bases from J, the junction kept 11 bases outside the gene matches. CDR3 length: 15 amino acids. In DNA form, the CDR3 reads TGCAGTGCTAGTAACCCAGCGGGGGCCCCTAATGAGCAGTTCTTC. Protein sequence: CSASNPAGAPNEQFF.

V gene TRBV5-4 combines with J gene TRBJ2-2; 10 bases fit TRBD2. The CDR3 has 16 residues. CDR1 SGHNT and CDR2 YYREEE come from the germline V gene (reference sequence). Unmatched junction bases numbered 4, after V lost 1 base and J lost 4 bases. CDR3 protein: CASSLWSGGATGELFF. The CDR3, as DNA: TGTGCCAGCAGCTTGTGGAGCGGGGGGGCCACCGGGGAGCTGTTTTTT.

The chain employs TRBV7-9 and TRBJ2-7; D ambiguous. This CDR3 is 14 amino acids long. Deletions cut 1 base from V and 0 bases from J, with 7 bases between. Germline assignment: CDR1 SEHNR and CDR2 FQNEAQ (reference sequence). Written as DNA, the CDR3 is TGTGCCAGCAGCTTAGAAGGGTACTCCTACGAGCAGTACTTC. Amino acids: CASSLEGYSYEQYF.

This clone was seen a handful of times. This chain connects TRBV19 to TRBJ1-2; perhaps TRBD1 as D (5 bases). Germline V gene lookup returns CDR1 LNHDA and CDR2 SQIVND (reference sequence). Deletions cut 7 bases from V and 4 bases from J, with 16 bases between. The CDR3 is 14 amino acids. CDR3 in DNA: TGTGCCAGTACTATGACAGCCTCCGGCTATGGCTACACCTTC. Protein: CASTMTASGYGYTF.

This rearrangement joins TRBV10-3 to TRBJ2-3; D is undetermined. The CDR3 totals 11 residues. Germline V gene lookup returns CDR1 ENHRY and CDR2 SYGVKD. V lost 10 bases, J lost 6 bases, and 11 bases lay in between. Here the CDR3 DNA reads TGTGCCACAGAAGAGGTGGATACGCAGTATTTT. Protein sequence: CATEEVDTQYF.

The DNA of the CDR3 is TGTGCCAGCAGCTTATATCCAGGGGGGGACACTGAAGCTTTCTTT. This sequence encodes CASSLYPGGDTEAFF. This chain joins TRBV7-9 and TRBJ1-1, with 7 bases matching TRBD1. CDR3 length: 15 residues. Germline V gene data show CDR1 as SEHNR and CDR2 as FQNEAQ (reference sequence). Unmatched junction bases numbered 6, after V lost 2 bases and J lost 3 bases. The whole variable domain, filled in from reference TRBV7-9 and TRBJ1-1, reads DTGVSQNPRHKITKRGQNVTFRCDPISEHNRLYWYRQTLGQGPEFLTYFQNEAQLEKSRLLSDRFSAERPKGSFSTLEIQRTEQGDSAMYLCASSLYPGGDTEAFFGQGTRLTVV.

The V call is TRBV11-2, the J call TRBJ1-1, with no clear D. The CDR3 is 13 amino acids. Germline V gene data show CDR1 as SGHAT and CDR2 as FQNNGV. Trimming cost V 1 base and J 6 bases, with 9 bases left between them. The CDR3 reads CASSLGEGSEAFF. In DNA, the CDR3 is TGTGCCAGCAGCTTAGGCGAAGGGTCTGAAGCTTTCTTT.

This clone appeared a single time. The J gene is TRBJ1-2, the V gene TRBV14; D gene ambiguous. V was trimmed by 4 bases and J by 5 bases, leaving 5 bases between them. CDR1 SGHDN and CDR2 FVKESK come from the germline V gene. The CDR3 length is 11 residues. The CDR3 loop is CASSRDYGYTF. As DNA, the CDR3 is TGTGCCAGCAGCCGGGATTATGGCTACACCTTC.

This chain uses TRBV3-1 (or the pseudogene TRBV3-2) with TRBJ1-2, with no clear D. This CDR3 has 15 residues. The V end lost 2 bases, the J end lost 4 bases, and 14 bases lay between the germline ends. Germline V gene data show CDR1 as LGHDT and CDR2 as YNNKEL (reference sequence). CDR3 coding DNA: TGTGCCAGCAGCCAATCCGACGCGGGTACCTATGGCTACACCTTC. Translation: CASSQSDAGTYGYTF.